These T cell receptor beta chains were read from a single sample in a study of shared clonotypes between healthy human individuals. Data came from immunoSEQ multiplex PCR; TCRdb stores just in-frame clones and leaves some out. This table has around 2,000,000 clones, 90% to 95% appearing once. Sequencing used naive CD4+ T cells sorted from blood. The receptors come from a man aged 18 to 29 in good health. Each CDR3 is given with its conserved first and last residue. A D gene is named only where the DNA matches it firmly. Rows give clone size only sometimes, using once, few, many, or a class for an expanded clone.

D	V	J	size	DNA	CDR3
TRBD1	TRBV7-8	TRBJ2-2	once	TGTGCCAGCAGCTGGTCGACTCCGGGACAGGGTACCGGGGAGCTGTTTTTT	CASSWSTPGQGTGELFF
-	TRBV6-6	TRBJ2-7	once	TGTGCCAGCAGCTACTTCGAGGCGGCGGGCGACGAGCAGTACTTC	CASSYFEAAGDEQYF
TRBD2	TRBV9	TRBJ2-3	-	TGTGCCAGCAGCGTAGATAGCGGGAGGGCCAAATCAGCGCAGTATTTT	CASSVDSGRAKSAQYF
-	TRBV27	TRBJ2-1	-	TGTGCCAGCAGTTTGGCAGGTCTGGCCGCTGAGCAGTTCTTC	CASSLAGLAAEQFF
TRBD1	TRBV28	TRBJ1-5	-	TGTGCCAGCAGTTTCGGGGACAGACAGTACAATCAGCCCCAGCATTTT	CASSFGDRQYNQPQHF
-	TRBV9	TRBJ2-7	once	TGTGCCAGCAGCCCAAGGACGGGCACCTACGAGCAGTACTTC	CASSPRTGTYEQYF
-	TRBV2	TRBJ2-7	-	TGTGCCAGCAGTGAATGGGGTTACGAGCAGTACTTC	CASSEWGYEQYF
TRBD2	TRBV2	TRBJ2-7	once	TGTGCCAGCAGTGGGACTAGAGGGTCCTACGAGCAGTACTTC	CASSGTRGSYEQYF
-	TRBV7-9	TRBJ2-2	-	TGTGCCAGCAGCTTTTCCGGGGGCCCCGGGGAGCTGTTTTTT	CASSFSGGPGELFF
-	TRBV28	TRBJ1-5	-	TGTGCCAGCAGTTCTAAGATTCGGCCCCAGCATTTT	CASSSKIRPQHF
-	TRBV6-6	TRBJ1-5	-	TGTGCCACACTTCGGGGCTCGTTCAATCAGCCCCAGCATTTT	CATLRGSFNQPQHF
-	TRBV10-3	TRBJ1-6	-	TGTGCCATCGATCCGGGATCCTCCTATAATTCACCCCTCCACTTT	CAIDPGSSYNSPLHF
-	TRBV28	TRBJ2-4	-	TGTGCCAGCAGTTCCGCAACGGTCCTAGCCAAAAACATTCAGTACTTC	CASSSATVLAKNIQYF
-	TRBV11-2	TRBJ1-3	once	TGTGCCAGCAGCTTAGATGTTGGTCTGGGACTTAGGGGAAACACCATATATTTT	CASSLDVGLGLRGNTIYF
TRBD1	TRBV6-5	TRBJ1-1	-	TGTGCCAGCAGTTACAGGACAGGACAGGGATATGCTTTCTTT	CASSYRTGQGYAFF
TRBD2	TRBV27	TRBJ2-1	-	TGTGCCAGCAGTTCGACTAGCGGGAGGTACAATGAGCAGTTCTTC	CASSSTSGRYNEQFF
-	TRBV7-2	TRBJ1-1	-	TGTGCCAGCAGCCTCGTATTCATGGGGACTGAAGCTTTCTTT	CASSLVFMGTEAFF
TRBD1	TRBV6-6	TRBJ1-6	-	TGTGCCAGCAGGCCTGACAGGGGTAATTCACCCCTCCACTTT	CASRPDRGNSPLHF
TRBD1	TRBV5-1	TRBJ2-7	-	TGCGCCAGCAGCTCCCCAGACAGGGCCAACTACGAGCAGTACTTC	CASSSPDRANYEQYF
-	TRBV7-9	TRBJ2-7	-	TGTGCCAGCAGCCCAGACTTCTTGCGGGGGCTCACTTACGAGCAGTACTTC	CASSPDFLRGLTYEQYF
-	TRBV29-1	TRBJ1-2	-	TGCAGCGTTGCGCCAGGGGTGGGACGCGGCTACACCTTC	CSVAPGVGRGYTF
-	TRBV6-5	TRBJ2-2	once	TGTGCCAGTAAAATCAGAAGCACGGGGGAGCTGTTTTTT	CASKIRSTGELFF
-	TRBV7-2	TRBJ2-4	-	TGTGCCAGCAGCTTAGCACGCTCAAACATTCAGTACTTC	CASSLARSNIQYF
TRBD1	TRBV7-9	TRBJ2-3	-	TGTGCCAGCAGCCCGACCGGACAGGGGATAGATACGCAGTATTTT	CASSPTGQGIDTQYF
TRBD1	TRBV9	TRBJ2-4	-	TGTGCCAGCAGCGCCCCCGGGACAGGGACTATGAATCAGTACTTC	CASSAPGTGTMNQYF
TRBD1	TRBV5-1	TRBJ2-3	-	TGCGCCAGCAGCCCGGGACAGTACACAGATACGCAGTATTTT	CASSPGQYTDTQYF
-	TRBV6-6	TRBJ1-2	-	TGTGCCAGCGTCGAGGGCGCGGTAGGGGGCTACACCTTC	CASVEGAVGGYTF
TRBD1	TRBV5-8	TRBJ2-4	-	TGTGCCAGCAGTCACCGCGGCCAGGGGGCCTCGACGGACATTCAGTACTTC	CASSHRGQGASTDIQYF
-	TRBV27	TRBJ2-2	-	TGTGCCAGCAGTTTCTTGGCCGGGGAGCTGTTTTTT	CASSFLAGELFF
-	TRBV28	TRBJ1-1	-	TGTGCCAGCAGGGGGAGGGGGAACACTGAAGCTTTCTTT	CASRGRGNTEAFF
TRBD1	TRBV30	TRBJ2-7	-	TGTGCCTGGAGTCGATCCGGGACAGGGAGGTACGAGCAGTACTTC	CAWSRSGTGRYEQYF
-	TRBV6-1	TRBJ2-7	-	TGTGCCAGCAGTGTCCCGACAGGGACCGGCGGGAGTCATGGCAGTAAGCAGTACTTC	CASSVPTGTGGSHGSKQYF
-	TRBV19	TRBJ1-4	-	TGTGCCAGTAGTTACGGTAATGAAAAACTGTTTTTT	CASSYGNEKLFF
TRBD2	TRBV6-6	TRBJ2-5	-	TGTGCCAGCAGTACCTGGACTAGCGGGGTAGAGACCCAGTACTTC	CASSTWTSGVETQYF
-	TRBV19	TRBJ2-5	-	TGTGCCAGTAATAAGGGGGGGATGCTGGAGACCCAGTACTTC	CASNKGGMLETQYF
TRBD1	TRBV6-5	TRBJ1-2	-	TGTGCCAGCACCCGAGGACAGGGGAAGAGCTACACCTTC	CASTRGQGKSYTF
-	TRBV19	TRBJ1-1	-	TGTGCCGTAGGGTCCCACTTAAACACTGAAGCTTTCTTT	CAVGSHLNTEAFF
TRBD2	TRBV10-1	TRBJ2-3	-	TGCGCCAGCAGTGCTCGGGTTGCGGGAGGGCCGGATACGCAGTATTTT	CASSARVAGGPDTQYF
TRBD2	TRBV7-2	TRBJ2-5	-	TGTGCCAGCAGCACCCCGACTAGCGGGACAGAGACCCAGTACTTC	CASSTPTSGTETQYF
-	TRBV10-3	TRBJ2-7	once	TGTGCCATCAGTGAGTCAGGACAGCCTTGGGAGCAGTACTTC	CAISESGQPWEQYF
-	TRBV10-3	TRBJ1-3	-	TGTGCCATCTGGGGGGGCATCAGCTCTGGAAACACCATATATTTT	CAIWGGISSGNTIYF
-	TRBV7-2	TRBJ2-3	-	TGTGCCAGCAGCTTGGCGGCAGCTACAGATACGCAGTATTTT	CASSLAAATDTQYF
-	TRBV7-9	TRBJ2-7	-	TGTGCCAGCAGCGGTGCCGGACCCCCAGGGCAGCAGTACTTC	CASSGAGPPGQQYF
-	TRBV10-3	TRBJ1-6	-	TGTGCCATCAATCCAGGGCTGGATTCACCCCTCCACTTT	CAINPGLDSPLHF
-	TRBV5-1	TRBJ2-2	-	TGCGCCAGCAGCTTGGCCGGGACCGGGGAGCTGTTTTTT	CASSLAGTGELFF
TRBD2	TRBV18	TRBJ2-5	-	TGTGCCAGCTCCCTTGGGGCTAGCGGGAGGTTCGAGGAGACCCAGTACTTC	CASSLGASGRFEETQYF
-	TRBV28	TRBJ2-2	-	TGTGCCAGCAGTTTAGGCACTGGATTCGCAACCGGGGAGCTGTTTTTT	CASSLGTGFATGELFF
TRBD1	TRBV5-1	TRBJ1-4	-	TGCGCCAGCAGCCCGGGACAGCTTAATGAAAAACTGTTTTTT	CASSPGQLNEKLFF